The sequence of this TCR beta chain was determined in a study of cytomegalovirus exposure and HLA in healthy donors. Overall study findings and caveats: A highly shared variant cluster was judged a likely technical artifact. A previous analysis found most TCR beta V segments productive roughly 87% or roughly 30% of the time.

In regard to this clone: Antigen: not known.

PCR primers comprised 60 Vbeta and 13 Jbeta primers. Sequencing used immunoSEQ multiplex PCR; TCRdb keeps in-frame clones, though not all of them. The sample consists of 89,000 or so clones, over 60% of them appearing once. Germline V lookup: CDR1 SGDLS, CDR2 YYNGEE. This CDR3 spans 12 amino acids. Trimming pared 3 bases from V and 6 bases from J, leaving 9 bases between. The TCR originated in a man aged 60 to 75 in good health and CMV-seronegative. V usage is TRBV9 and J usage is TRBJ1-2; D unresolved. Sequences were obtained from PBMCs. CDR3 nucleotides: TGTGCCAGCAGCGCCCAGACACATGGCTACACCTTC. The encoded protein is CASSAQTHGYTF.